Each of the 5 T cell receptor beta chains below was sequenced from the same sample in a study of early T cells in non-severe SARS-CoV-2 infection. Each CDR3 protein gets one entry after TCRdb re-called the 5' RACE reads with MiXCR. The sample carries tens of thousands of distinct CDR3 sequences, around 11% recorded once. Sequencing was performed on whole blood, taken at baseline. These receptors were taken from an adult who was a healthcare worker with PCR-confirmed SARS-CoV-2 infection or an uninfected control (not recorded which). The donor label of this sample is uncertain.

DNA of the CDR3: TGTGCCACCCGTACCGGTGCCAAAAACATTCAGTACTTC. Translated, it gives CATRTGAKNIQYF. V is TRBV6-5 and J is TRBJ2-4; D is uncertain. The CDR3 is made up of 13 amino acids. Germline V CDR1 and CDR2: MNHEY, SVGAGI. V was trimmed by 10 bases and J by 1 base, leaving 11 bases between them.

This clonotype was seen repeatedly, ten times or more. V is TRBV2 and J is TRBJ1-2; TRBD1 agrees at 11 bases. Germline CDR1 and CDR2: SNHLY and FYNNEI. The J segment lost 8 bases and the V segment lost 4 bases, leaving 6 bases of the junction unmatched. The CDR3 has 14 residues. The CDR3 DNA sequence: TGTGCCAGCAGTGGGGACAGGGGGTCGCTAGGCTACACCTTC. Protein product: CASSGDRGSLGYTF.

This chain links TRBV5-5 with TRBJ1-1; D call uncertain. This CDR3 comprises 14 residues. Germline lookup yields CDR1 SGHKS and CDR2 YYEKEE (reference sequence). V lost 0 bases and J 0 bases, leaving 6 bases between the germline ends. The CDR3 DNA reads TGTGCCAGCAGCTTGGGTAACATGAACACTGAAGCTTTCTTT. It encodes CASSLGNMNTEAFF.

The V call is TRBV4-2, the J call TRBJ1-5; tentative D call: TRBD1 (5 bases). The CDR3 totals 15 residues. Trimming took off 5 bases at V and 5 bases at J, with 16 bases between the two ends. Germline V gene sequence: CDR1 LGHNA, CDR2 YNFKEQ. The DNA of the CDR3 is TGTGCCAGCAGCTATGGGACGGCTAAGGATCAGCCCCAGCATTTT. Protein product: CASSYGTAKDQPQHF.

This clonotype has just a few counts. V gene TRBV18 combines with J gene TRBJ1-1; TRBD1 agrees at 8 bases. After removal of 4 bases from V and 6 bases from J, the junction contained 4 bases not matched to a gene. Germline V gene data show CDR1 as KGHSH and CDR2 as LQKENI. This CDR3 contains 13 residues. The CDR3 loop reads CASSRPQGAEAFF. CDR3 bases: TGTGCCAGCTCACGACCACAGGGGGCTGAAGCTTTCTTT.